Included here is one T cell receptor (beta chain) sequence, with context. The antigen is unknown. The sample belongs to a study of shared clonotypes between healthy human individuals. Study results and caveats: Naive CD4 clonotype sharing across four donors was 5% to 6%. Non-shared clonotypes displayed generation probabilities falling below those of clonotypes present in all four donors.

Each subset's genomic DNA was split evenly across several immunoSEQ plates. Data came from immunoSEQ multiplex PCR; TCRdb stores just in-frame clones and leaves some out. Of 2 million to 3 million clones in the sample, about 92% are singletons; the top ten hold more than 0.12%. The CDR3 consists of 15 residues. V lost 5 bases and J 1 base, leaving 14 bases between the germline ends. Germline CDR1 and CDR2: MDHEN and SYDVKM. Donation came from healthy HIV-negative adults that had no recent acute infections or vaccinations. The source is a man aged 18 to 35 in good health. This sequence joins TRBV28 and TRBJ1-1; no firm D call. The material sequenced was naive CD4+ T cells sorted from blood. This sample's subset: CD45RA+ positively selected. DNA for the CDR3: TGTGCCAGCAGTCCTTTCGGGGTTGGGAACACTGAAGCTTTCTTT. The encoded protein is CASSPFGVGNTEAFF.